This TCR beta chain was sequenced during a study of CD8+CD57+ T cells in acquired aplastic anemia. Study background: Average DNA yield from sorted CD4+ and CD8+ cells was around 3.2 ug. Study-wide findings and caveats: Roughly 30 sequences, all CD8+ CDR3, were shared between patients and controls.

Patients chosen for sequencing had shown CD8+CD57+ cell expansion by flow cytometry. Severe acquired aplastic anemia was present in every patient. No therapy was given to patients before blood sampling. Unmatched junction bases numbered 9, after V lost 5 bases and J lost 3 bases. Germline values: CDR1 SGHVS, CDR2 FQNEAQ. CDR3 length equals 15 residues. Details on this clonotype: What it recognizes is unknown.

Profiling that covered TCR beta VDJ and CDR3 relied on genomic DNA as its template. TCRdb reanalysed the reads using MiXCR and keeps one entry per CDR3 protein. The data hold 200,000 or so distinct CDR3 sequences, with 65% observed a single time. The genes are TRBV7-8 and TRBJ1-2; 7 bases are a match to TRBD1. What was sequenced was sorted CD4+, CD8+, or CD8+CD57+ T cells (not recorded which) from PBMCs. The TCR was taken from a human donor with aplastic anemia. As DNA, the CDR3 is TGTGCCAGCAGCGTGCCGGGACAGATACACTATGGCTACACCTTC. Amino acids: CASSVPGQIHYGYTF. Complete variable domain (other parts from reference TRBV7-8 and TRBJ1-2): GAGVSQSPRYKVAKRGQDVALRCDPISGHVSLFWYQQALGQGPEFLTYFQNEAQLDKSGLPSDRFFAERPEGSVSTLKIQRTQQEDSAVYLCASSVPGQIHYGYTFGSGTRLTVV.